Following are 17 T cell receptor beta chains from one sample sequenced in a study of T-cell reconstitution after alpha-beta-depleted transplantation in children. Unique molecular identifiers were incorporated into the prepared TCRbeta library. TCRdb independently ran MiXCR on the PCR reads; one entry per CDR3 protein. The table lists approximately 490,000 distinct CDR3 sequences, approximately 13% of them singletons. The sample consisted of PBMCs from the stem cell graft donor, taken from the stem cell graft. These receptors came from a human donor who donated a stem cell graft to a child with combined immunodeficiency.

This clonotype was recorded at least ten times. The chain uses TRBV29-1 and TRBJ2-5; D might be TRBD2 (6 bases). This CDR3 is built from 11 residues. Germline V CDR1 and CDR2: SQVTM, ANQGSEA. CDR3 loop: CSGGVQETQYF. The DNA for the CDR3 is TGCAGTGGCGGGGTACAAGAGACCCAGTACTTC.

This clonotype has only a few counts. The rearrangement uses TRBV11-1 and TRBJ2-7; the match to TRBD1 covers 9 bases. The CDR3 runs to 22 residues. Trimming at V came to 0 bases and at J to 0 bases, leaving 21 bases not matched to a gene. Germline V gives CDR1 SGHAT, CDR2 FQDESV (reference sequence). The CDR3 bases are TGTGCCAGCAGCTTAGCCGGACAGGGGCAATCGGGCGAACTTTCATTCTCCTACGAGCAGTACTTC. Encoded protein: CASSLAGQGQSGELSFSYEQYF. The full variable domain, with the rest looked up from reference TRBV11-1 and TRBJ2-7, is EAEVAQSPRYKITEKSQAVAFWCDPISGHATLYWYRQILGQGPELLVQFQDESVVDDSQLPKDRFSAERLKGVDSTLKIQPAELGDSAMYLCASSLAGQGQSGELSFSYEQYFGPGTRLTVT.

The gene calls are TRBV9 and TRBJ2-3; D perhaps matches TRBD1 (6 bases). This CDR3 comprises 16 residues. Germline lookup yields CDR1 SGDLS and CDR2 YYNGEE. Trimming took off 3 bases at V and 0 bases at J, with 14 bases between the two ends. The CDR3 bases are TGTGCCAGCAGCGGTGGGGGCCAGGGGAGCACAGATACGCAGTATTTT. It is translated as CASSGGGQGSTDTQYF.

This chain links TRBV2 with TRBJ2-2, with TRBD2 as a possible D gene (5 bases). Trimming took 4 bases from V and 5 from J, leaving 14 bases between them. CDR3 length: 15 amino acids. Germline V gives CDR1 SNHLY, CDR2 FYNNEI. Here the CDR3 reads CASSVVSSLTGELFF. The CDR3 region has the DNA TGTGCCAGCAGTGTGGTTTCTAGCTTGACCGGGGAGCTGTTTTTT.

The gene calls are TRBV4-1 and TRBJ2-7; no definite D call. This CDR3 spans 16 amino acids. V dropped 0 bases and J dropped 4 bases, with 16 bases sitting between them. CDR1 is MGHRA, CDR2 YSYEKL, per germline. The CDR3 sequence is CASSQESPRAHYEQYF. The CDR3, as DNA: TGCGCCAGCAGCCAAGAGTCTCCCCGGGCCCATTACGAGCAGTACTTC.

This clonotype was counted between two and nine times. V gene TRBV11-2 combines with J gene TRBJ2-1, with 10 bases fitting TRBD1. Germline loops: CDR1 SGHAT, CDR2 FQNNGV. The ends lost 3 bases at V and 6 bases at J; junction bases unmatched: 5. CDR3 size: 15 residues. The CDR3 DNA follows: TGTGCCAGCAGCTTCGGGACAGGGGCCACCAATGAGCAGTTCTTC. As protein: CASSFGTGATNEQFF.

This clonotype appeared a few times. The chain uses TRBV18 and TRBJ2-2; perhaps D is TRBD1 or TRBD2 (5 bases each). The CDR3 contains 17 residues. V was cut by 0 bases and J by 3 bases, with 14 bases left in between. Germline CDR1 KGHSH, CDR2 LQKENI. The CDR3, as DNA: TGTGCCAGCTCACCACCCCCCAGGGAGAGGTACACCGGGGAGCTGTTTTTT. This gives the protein CASSPPPRERYTGELFF.

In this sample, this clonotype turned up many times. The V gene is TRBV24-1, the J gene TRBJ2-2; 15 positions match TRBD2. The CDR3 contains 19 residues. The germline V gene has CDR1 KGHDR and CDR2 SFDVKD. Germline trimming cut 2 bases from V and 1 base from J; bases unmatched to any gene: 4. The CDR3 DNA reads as TGTGCCACCAGTGATTCGGGACTAGCGGGAGGAAGGAACACCGGGGAGCTGTTTTTT. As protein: CATSDSGLAGGRNTGELFF.

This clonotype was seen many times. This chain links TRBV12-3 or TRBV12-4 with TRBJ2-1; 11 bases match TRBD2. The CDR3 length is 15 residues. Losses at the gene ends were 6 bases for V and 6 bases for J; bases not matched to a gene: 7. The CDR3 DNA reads TGTGCCAGCAGAGCAACTAGCGGGAGAGTCAATGAGCAGTTCTTC. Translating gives CASRATSGRVNEQFF.

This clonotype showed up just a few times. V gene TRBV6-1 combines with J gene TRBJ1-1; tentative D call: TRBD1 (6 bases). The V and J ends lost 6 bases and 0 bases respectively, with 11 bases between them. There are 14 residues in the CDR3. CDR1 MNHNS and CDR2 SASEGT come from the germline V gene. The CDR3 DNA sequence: TGTGCCAGCAGGGGGGACACCGTGAACACTGAAGCTTTCTTT. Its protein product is CASRGDTVNTEAFF.

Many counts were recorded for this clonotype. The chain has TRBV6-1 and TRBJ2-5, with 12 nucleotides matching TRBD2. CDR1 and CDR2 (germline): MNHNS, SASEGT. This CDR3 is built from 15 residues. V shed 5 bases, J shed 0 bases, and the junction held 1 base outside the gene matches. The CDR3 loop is CASSRTSGDQETQYF. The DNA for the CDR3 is TGTGCCAGCAGTCGGACTAGCGGGGACCAAGAGACCCAGTACTTC.

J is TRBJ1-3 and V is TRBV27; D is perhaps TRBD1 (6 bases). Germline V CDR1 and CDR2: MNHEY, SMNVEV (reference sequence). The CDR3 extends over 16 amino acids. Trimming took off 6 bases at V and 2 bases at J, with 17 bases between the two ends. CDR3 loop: CASSETGYRTGNTIYF. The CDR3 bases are TGTGCCAGCAGCGAAACAGGGTACCGTACTGGAAACACCATATATTTT.

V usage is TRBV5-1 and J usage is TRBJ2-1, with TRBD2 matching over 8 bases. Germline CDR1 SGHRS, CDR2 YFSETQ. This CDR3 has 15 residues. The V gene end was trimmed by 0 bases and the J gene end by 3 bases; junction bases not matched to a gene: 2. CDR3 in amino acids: CASSLASGGYNEQFF. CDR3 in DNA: TGCGCCAGCAGCTTGGCGAGCGGGGGCTACAATGAGCAGTTCTTC.

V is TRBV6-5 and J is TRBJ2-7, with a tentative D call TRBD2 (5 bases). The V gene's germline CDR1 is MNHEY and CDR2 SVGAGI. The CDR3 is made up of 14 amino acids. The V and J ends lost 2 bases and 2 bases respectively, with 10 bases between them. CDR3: CASSYQGSPYEQYF. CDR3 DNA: TGTGCCAGCAGTTACCAAGGGAGTCCCTACGAGCAGTACTTC.

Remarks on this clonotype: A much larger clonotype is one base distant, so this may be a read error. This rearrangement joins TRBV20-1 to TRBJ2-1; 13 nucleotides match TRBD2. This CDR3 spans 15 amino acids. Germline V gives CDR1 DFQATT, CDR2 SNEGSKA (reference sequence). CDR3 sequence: CCAVPGTSGNNEQFF. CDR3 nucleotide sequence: TGCTGTGCTGTACCAGGGACTAGCGGGAACAATGAGCAGTTCTTC.

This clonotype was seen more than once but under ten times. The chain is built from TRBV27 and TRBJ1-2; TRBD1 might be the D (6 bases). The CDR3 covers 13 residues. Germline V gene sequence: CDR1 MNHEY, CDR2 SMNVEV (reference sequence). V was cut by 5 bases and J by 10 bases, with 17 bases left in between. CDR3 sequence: CASSPYGGGNYTF. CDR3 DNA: TGTGCCAGCAGTCCCTACGGGGGCGGAAACTACACCTTC.

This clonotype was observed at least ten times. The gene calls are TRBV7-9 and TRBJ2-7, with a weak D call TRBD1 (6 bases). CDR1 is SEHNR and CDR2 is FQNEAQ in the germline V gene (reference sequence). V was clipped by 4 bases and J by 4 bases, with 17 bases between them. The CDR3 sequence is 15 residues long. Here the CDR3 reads CASSSSDRSKYEQYF. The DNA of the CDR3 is TGTGCCAGCAGCTCCTCGGACAGAAGCAAGTACGAGCAGTACTTC.